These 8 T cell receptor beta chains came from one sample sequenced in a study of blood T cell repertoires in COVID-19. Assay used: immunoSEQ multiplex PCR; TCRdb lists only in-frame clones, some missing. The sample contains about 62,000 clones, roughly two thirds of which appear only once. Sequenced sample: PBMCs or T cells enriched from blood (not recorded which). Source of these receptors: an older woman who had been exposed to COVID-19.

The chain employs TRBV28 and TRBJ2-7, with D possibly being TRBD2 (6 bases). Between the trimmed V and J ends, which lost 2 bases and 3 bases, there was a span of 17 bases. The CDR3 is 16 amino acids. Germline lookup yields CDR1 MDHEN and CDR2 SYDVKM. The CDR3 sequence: CASSLPPRGGRYEQYF. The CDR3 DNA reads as TGTGCCAGCAGTTTACCCCCCAGAGGAGGGCGCTACGAGCAGTACTTC.

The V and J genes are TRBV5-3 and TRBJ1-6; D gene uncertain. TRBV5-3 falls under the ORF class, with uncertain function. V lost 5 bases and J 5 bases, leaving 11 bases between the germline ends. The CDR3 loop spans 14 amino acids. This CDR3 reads CARSREFNNSPLHF. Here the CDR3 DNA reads TGTGCCAGAAGTCGGGAGTTCAATAATTCACCCCTCCACTTT.

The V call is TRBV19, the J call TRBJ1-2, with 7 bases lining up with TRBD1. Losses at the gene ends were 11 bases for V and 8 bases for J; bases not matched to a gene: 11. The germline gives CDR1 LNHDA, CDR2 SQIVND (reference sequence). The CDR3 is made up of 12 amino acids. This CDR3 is CAGFRQGGGYTF. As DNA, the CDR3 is TGTGCCGGCTTTCGACAGGGAGGCGGCTACACCTTC.

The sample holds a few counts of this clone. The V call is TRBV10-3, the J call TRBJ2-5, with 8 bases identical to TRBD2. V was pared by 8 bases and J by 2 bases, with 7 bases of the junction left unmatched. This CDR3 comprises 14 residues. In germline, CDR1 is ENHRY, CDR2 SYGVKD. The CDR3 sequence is CAISALAEQETQYF. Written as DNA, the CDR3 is TGTGCCATCTCAGCACTAGCGGAGCAAGAGACCCAGTACTTC.

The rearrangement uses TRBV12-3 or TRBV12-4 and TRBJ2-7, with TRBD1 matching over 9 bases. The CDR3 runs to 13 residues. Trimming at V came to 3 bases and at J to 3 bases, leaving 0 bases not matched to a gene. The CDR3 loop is CASSLTGGYEQYF. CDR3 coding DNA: TGTGCCAGCAGTTTGACAGGGGGCTACGAGCAGTACTTC.

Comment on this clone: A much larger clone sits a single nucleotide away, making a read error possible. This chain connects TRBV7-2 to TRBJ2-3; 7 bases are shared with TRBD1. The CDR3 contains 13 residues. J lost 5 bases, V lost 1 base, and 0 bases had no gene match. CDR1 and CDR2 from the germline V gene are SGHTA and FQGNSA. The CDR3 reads CASSLDRGDTQYF. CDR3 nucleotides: TGTGCCAGCAGCTTAGACAGGGGAGATACGCAGTATTTT.

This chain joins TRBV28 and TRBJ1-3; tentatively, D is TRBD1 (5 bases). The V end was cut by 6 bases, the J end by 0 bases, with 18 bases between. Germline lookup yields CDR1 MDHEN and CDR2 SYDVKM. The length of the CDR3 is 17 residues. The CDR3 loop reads CASRQRLQGGSGNTIYF. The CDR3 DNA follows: TGTGCCAGCAGGCAGAGACTGCAGGGAGGCTCTGGAAACACCATATATTTT.

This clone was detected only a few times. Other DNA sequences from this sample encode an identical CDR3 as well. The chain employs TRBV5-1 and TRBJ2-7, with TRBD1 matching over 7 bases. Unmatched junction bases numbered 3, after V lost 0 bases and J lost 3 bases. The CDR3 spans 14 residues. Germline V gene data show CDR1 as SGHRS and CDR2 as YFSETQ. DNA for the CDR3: TGCGCCAGCAGCTTGGGGGCAGGGGGCTACGAGCAGTACTTC. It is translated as CASSLGAGGYEQYF.